A single sample gave rise to the 7 T cell receptor beta chains below, sequenced in a study of cytomegalovirus exposure and HLA in healthy donors. The PCR used 60 Vbeta and 13 Jbeta primers. TCRdb's copy holds only in-frame clones and misses some; the assay was immunoSEQ multiplex PCR. The sample records around 130,000 clones, approximately 80% being singletons. Sequencing was done on a sample of PBMCs. Receptor source: a man aged 35 to 55 in good health and CMV-seronegative.

This clone has a handful of counts. The chain joins TRBV13 to TRBJ2-5, with 7 bases matching TRBD2. Trimming took 5 bases from V and 5 from J; bases not matched to a gene: 14. CDR1 PRHDT and CDR2 FYEKMQ come from the germline V gene (reference sequence). The CDR3 runs 16 residues. The CDR3 DNA sequence: TGTGCCAGCAGCCGGGGGGTGGGAGGATGGCCGGAGACCCAGTACTTC. Its translation: CASSRGVGGWPETQYF.

There are a few counts of this clone. The rearrangement joins TRBV27 to TRBJ1-1; D is undetermined. This CDR3 has 14 residues. The V gene's germline CDR1 is MNHEY and CDR2 SMNVEV (reference sequence). V lost 5 bases and J 0 bases, leaving 10 bases between the germline ends. This CDR3 reads CASSRTHMNTEAFF. Written as DNA, the CDR3 is TGTGCCAGCAGTAGAACGCACATGAACACTGAAGCTTTCTTT.

The chain uses TRBV21-1 and TRBJ1-2. TRBV21-1 is termed a pseudogene. This CDR3 has 15 amino acids. The CDR3 nucleotides are TGTGCCAGCAGCAAATGGCAGGAGGCGGCGGGGGGCTACACCTTC. Residues: CASSKWQEAAGGYTF.

This rearrangement joins TRBV2 to TRBJ1-4; 7 nucleotides agree with TRBD1. The CDR3 extends over 15 amino acids. Germline V gene lookup returns CDR1 SNHLY and CDR2 FYNNEI. Unmatched junction bases numbered 1, after V lost 3 bases and J lost 0 bases. As DNA, the CDR3 is TGTGCCAGCAGTGACAGGGGGACAACTAATGAAAAACTGTTTTTT. It is translated as CASSDRGTTNEKLFF.

J is TRBJ1-2 and V is TRBV28; 9 bases are shared with TRBD1. CDR3 size: 14 residues. CDR1 and CDR2 from the germline V gene are MDHEN and SYDVKM. The trim removed 10 bases at V and 3 bases at J, leaving 9 bases unmatched. CDR3 in DNA: TGTGCCACCGCCGGGACAGGGATGCACTATGGCTACACCTTC. Protein product: CATAGTGMHYGYTF.

The chain joins TRBV6-6 to TRBJ1-3, with 10 bases lining up with TRBD1. The length of the CDR3 is 12 residues. Germline V gene data show CDR1 as MNHNY and CDR2 as SVGAGI (reference sequence). Germline trimming cut 6 bases from V and 11 bases from J; bases unmatched to any gene: 4. The CDR3 DNA sequence: TGTGCCAGCAGGCCAGGGACAGGGGCCATATATTTT. This translates into CASRPGTGAIYF.

This clone was seen just once. The V call is TRBV19, the J call TRBJ1-1, with 12 bases fitting TRBD1. The CDR3 totals 17 residues. Germline-derived CDR1 and CDR2 are LNHDA and SQIVND (reference sequence). J was trimmed by 4 bases and V by 5 bases; bases with no gene match: 11. This chain's CDR3 is CASSESGTGGESTEAFF. The CDR3 DNA reads TGTGCCAGTAGTGAATCGGGGACAGGGGGCGAGAGCACTGAAGCTTTCTTT.